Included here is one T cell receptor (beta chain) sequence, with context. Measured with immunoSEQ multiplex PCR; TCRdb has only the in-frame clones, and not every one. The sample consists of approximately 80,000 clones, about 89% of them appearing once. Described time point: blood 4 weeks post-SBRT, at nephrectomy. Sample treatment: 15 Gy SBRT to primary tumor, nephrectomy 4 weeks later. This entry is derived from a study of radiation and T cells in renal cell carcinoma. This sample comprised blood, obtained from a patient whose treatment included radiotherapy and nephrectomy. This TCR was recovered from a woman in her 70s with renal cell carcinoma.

The CDR3, as DNA: TGTGCCAGCAGTCTCCCGACAGGGTCTAATTCACCCCTCCACTTT. Protein sequence: CASSLPTGSNSPLHF. The rearrangement joins TRBV5-4 to TRBJ1-6, with 7 positions matching TRBD1. Germline CDR1 reads SGHNT; CDR2 reads YYREEE (reference sequence). The CDR3 contains 15 residues. V lost 5 bases, J lost 6 bases, and 8 bases stayed unmatched. Full variable domain (outside the CDR3, taken from reference TRBV5-4 and TRBJ1-6): ETGVTQSPTHLIKTRGQQVTLRCSSQSGHNTVSWYQQALGQGPQFIFQYYREEENGRGNFPPRFSGLQFPNYSSELNVNALELDDSALYLCASSLPTGSNSPLHFGNGTRLTVT.